Shown below are 10 T cell receptor beta chains from a single sample sequenced in a study of T cell responses to AZD1222 COVID-19 vaccine. The table came from immunoSEQ multiplex PCR; TCRdb's copy has only in-frame clones and leaves some out. The sample records roughly 120,000 clones, 87% being singletons. Sequenced here: peripheral blood, sampled on day 0 of AZD1222 vaccination. The receptors were gathered from an adult in good health.

The chain has TRBV5-6 and TRBJ1-1, with D perhaps matching TRBD1 (5 bases). The germline gives CDR1 SGHDT, CDR2 YYEEEE. V dropped 9 bases and J dropped 1 base, with 16 bases sitting between them. CDR3 length equals 14 residues. The CDR3 DNA is TGTGCCACCGCAATTCTAGGGGCGAACACTGAAGCTTTCTTT. This encodes CATAILGANTEAFF.

This chain connects TRBV7-8 to TRBJ2-2; 10 bases align to TRBD1. CDR1 and CDR2 (germline): SGHVS, FQNEAQ. J lost 7 bases, V lost 5 bases, and 7 bases had no gene match. This CDR3 has 15 residues. Written as DNA, the CDR3 is TGTGCCAGCAGCCAACGACAGGGGGCAAGCGGGGAGCTGTTTTTT. Encoded protein: CASSQRQGASGELFF.

The chain links TRBV15 to TRBJ2-3; D not certain. The V gene lost 4 bases and the J gene lost 2 bases, with 16 bases spanning the gap. Germline-derived CDR1 and CDR2 are LNHNV and YYDKDF (reference sequence). CDR3 length equals 16 residues. CDR3 amino acids: CATSMLDGQYTDTQYF. CDR3 sequence (DNA): TGTGCCACCAGCATGCTAGACGGGCAATACACAGATACGCAGTATTTT. Looking up the rest from reference TRBV15 and TRBJ2-3 gives the full variable domain: DAMVIQNPRYQVTQFGKPVTLSCSQTLNHNVMYWYQQKSSQAPKLLFHYYDKDFNNEADTPDNFQSRRPNTSFCFLDIRSPGLGDTAMYLCATSMLDGQYTDTQYFGPGTRLTVL.

This chain links TRBV5-1 with TRBJ2-1; TRBD2 aligns across 7 bases. The CDR3 runs 14 residues. The V and J ends lost 5 bases and 6 bases, in that order; junction bases with no gene match: 8. Germline lookup yields CDR1 SGHRS and CDR2 YFSETQ. The CDR3 DNA reads as TGCGCCAGCAGTCCTGGACTAGTCGGCAATGAGCAGTTCTTC. Its protein is CASSPGLVGNEQFF.

V gene TRBV7-9 combines with J gene TRBJ1-2; 7 positions agree with TRBD1. J was trimmed by 7 bases and V by 5 bases; bases with no gene match: 13. Germline-derived CDR1 and CDR2 are SEHNR and FQNEAQ (reference sequence). The CDR3 has 15 residues. The CDR3 DNA reads TGTGCCAGCAGCCGGGGGGACGGGACAGAGTTTGGCTACACCTTC. Protein product: CASSRGDGTEFGYTF.

This clone appeared once. V gene TRBV12-3 or TRBV12-4 combines with J gene TRBJ1-1; D call uncertain. The CDR3 length is 12 residues. V lost 7 bases and J lost 6, with 12 bases in between. This chain's CDR3 is CASNEGFAEAFF. The CDR3 DNA follows: TGTGCCAGCAATGAGGGTTTCGCTGAAGCTTTCTTT.

The chain uses TRBV28 and TRBJ1-1, with 7 bases aligning to TRBD1. V was clipped by 3 bases and J by 6 bases; unmatched bases: 7. CDR3 length: 14 residues. Germline values: CDR1 MDHEN, CDR2 SYDVKM. CDR3 sequence reads: CASSFPYTGAEAFF. CDR3 nucleotides: TGTGCCAGCAGTTTCCCCTATACAGGGGCTGAAGCTTTCTTT.

The rearrangement uses TRBV27 and TRBJ1-5, with D unresolved. Germline CDR1 is MNHEY and CDR2 is SMNVEV (reference sequence). This CDR3 is built from 13 residues. V gave up 3 bases and J gave up 6 bases, with 9 bases separating them. The CDR3: CASSFAGIQPQHF. DNA of the CDR3: TGTGCCAGCAGTTTTGCTGGCATTCAGCCCCAGCATTTT.

The chain uses TRBV19 and TRBJ2-5; 9 nucleotides agree with TRBD1. This CDR3 has 14 amino acids. Germline CDR1 reads LNHDA; CDR2 reads SQIVND (reference sequence). Trimming at V came to 7 bases and at J to 5 bases, leaving 8 bases not matched to a gene. CDR3 DNA: TGTGCCAGTACGACGGGACAGGGCTATGAGACCCAGTACTTC. Translating it yields CASTTGQGYETQYF.

This clone was detected once. For the CDR3, the DNA is TGTGCCAGCAGTTTAGGCTCTAAGAGAGTGGCAACCGGGGAGCTGTTTTTT. This encodes CASSLGSKRVATGELFF. The V and J genes are TRBV28 and TRBJ2-2, with unresolved D. The germline V and J ends were trimmed by 2 bases and 5 bases, with 18 bases remaining between them. Looked up from germline, CDR1 is MDHEN and CDR2 is SYDVKM. The CDR3 extends over 17 amino acids. Full variable domain (remainder filled in from reference TRBV28 and TRBJ2-2): DVKVTQSSRYLVKRTGEKVFLECVQDMDHENMFWYRQDPGLGLRLIYFSYDVKMKEKGDIPEGYSVSREKKERFSLILESASTNQTSMYLCASSLGSKRVATGELFFGEGSRLTVL.